This is a list of T cell receptor beta chains from one sample in a study of T cell responses to AZD1222 COVID-19 vaccine. Here immunoSEQ multiplex PCR was the method, and the copy in TCRdb shows in-frame clones only, minus some. The sample has 150,000 to 160,000 clones; roughly 90% are singletons. The starting material was peripheral blood, obtained on day 0 of AZD1222 vaccination. The origin of the receptors is an adult in good health. CDR3s include the opening cysteine and the closing phenylalanine or tryptophan. Fields, in order: J gene, V gene, clone size, D gene, CDR3 DNA, CDR3 protein. A D gene is named only where the DNA matches it firmly. The size field is filled for only some rows; it gives once, few, many or a size class.

j_gene: TRBJ1-2
v_gene: TRBV4-3
abundance: NA
d_gene: NA
CDR3nt: TGCGCCAGCAGCCAAGATAGGAGGGACTATGGCTACACCTTC
CDR3aa: CASSQDRRDYGYTF

j_gene: TRBJ2-4
v_gene: TRBV29-1
abundance: NA
d_gene: NA
CDR3nt: TGCAGCGTTGCCCAGGGTATTGGAGCCAAAAACATTCAGTACTTC
CDR3aa: CSVAQGIGAKNIQYF

j_gene: TRBJ1-4
v_gene: TRBV10-3
abundance: NA
d_gene: TRBD1
CDR3nt: TGTGCCATCAGTCCGGGACAGGGAAAACTGTTTTTT
CDR3aa: CAISPGQGKLFF

j_gene: TRBJ1-2
v_gene: TRBV3-1/TRBV3-2
abundance: NA
d_gene: NA
CDR3nt: TGTGCCAGCAGCCAAGAGACGGGGGCTAATGGCTACACCTTC
CDR3aa: CASSQETGANGYTF

j_gene: TRBJ1-1
v_gene: TRBV19
abundance: NA
d_gene: NA
CDR3nt: TGTGCCAGTAGTCTGAACAGCAACACTGAAGCTTTCTTT
CDR3aa: CASSLNSNTEAFF

j_gene: TRBJ2-7
v_gene: TRBV11-2
abundance: NA
d_gene: TRBD1
CDR3nt: TGTGCCAGCAGCTTAGTTGCACAGGGGGCCTACGAGCAGTACTTC
CDR3aa: CASSLVAQGAYEQYF

j_gene: TRBJ2-7
v_gene: TRBV19
abundance: NA
d_gene: NA
CDR3nt: TGTGCCAGTAGAGCTAAAGGGGACAACGAGCAGTACTTC
CDR3aa: CASRAKGDNEQYF

j_gene: TRBJ1-2
v_gene: TRBV12-3/TRBV12-4
abundance: NA
d_gene: NA
CDR3nt: TGTGCCAGCAGTCTGACAACAGAACATGGCTACACCTTC
CDR3aa: CASSLTTEHGYTF

j_gene: TRBJ1-1
v_gene: TRBV6-5
abundance: NA
d_gene: NA
CDR3nt: TGTGCCAGCAGCCTGGACAATTCGAACACTGAAGCTTTCTTT
CDR3aa: CASSLDNSNTEAFF

j_gene: TRBJ2-5
v_gene: TRBV11-3
abundance: NA
d_gene: NA
CDR3nt: TGTGCCAGCAGCTGGGGAATGGACAGTTTCCAAGAGACCCAGTACTTC
CDR3aa: CASSWGMDSFQETQYF

j_gene: TRBJ2-2
v_gene: TRBV7-6
abundance: NA
d_gene: TRBD1
CDR3nt: TGTGCCAGCAGTCCGACAGGGGATTACACCGGGGAGCTGTTTTTT
CDR3aa: CASSPTGDYTGELFF

j_gene: TRBJ2-7
v_gene: TRBV5-1
abundance: NA
d_gene: NA
CDR3nt: TGCGCCAGCAGCTTGGCCTCCCAGGGAACGAACGAGCAGTACTTC
CDR3aa: CASSLASQGTNEQYF

j_gene: TRBJ1-4
v_gene: TRBV4-3
abundance: NA
d_gene: NA
CDR3nt: TGCGCCAGCAGCCCGACAGTTGCAACTAATGAAAAACTGTTTTTT
CDR3aa: CASSPTVATNEKLFF

j_gene: TRBJ1-2
v_gene: TRBV7-2
abundance: NA
d_gene: NA
CDR3nt: TGTGCCAGCAGCTTCCCCGGGGTAATAGATGGCTACACCTTC
CDR3aa: CASSFPGVIDGYTF

j_gene: TRBJ1-2
v_gene: TRBV12-3/TRBV12-4
abundance: NA
d_gene: TRBD1
CDR3nt: TGTGCCAGCAGTTTCCAGGGGGGCTATGGCTACACCTTC
CDR3aa: CASSFQGGYGYTF

j_gene: TRBJ1-2
v_gene: TRBV28
abundance: NA
d_gene: TRBD1
CDR3nt: TGTGCCAGCAGATCCCAGTCCCAGGGGGCCGGCTACACCTTC
CDR3aa: CASRSQSQGAGYTF

j_gene: TRBJ2-3
v_gene: TRBV5-1
abundance: NA
d_gene: TRBD1
CDR3nt: TGCGCCAGCAGCGTAGGACAGGGGATCGGTACAGATACGCAGTATTTT
CDR3aa: CASSVGQGIGTDTQYF

j_gene: TRBJ1-6
v_gene: TRBV5-5
abundance: few
d_gene: NA
CDR3nt: TGTGCCAGCAGCTTGGAAGGAGTTTCACCCCTCCACTTT
CDR3aa: CASSLEGVSPLHF

j_gene: TRBJ2-3
v_gene: TRBV15
abundance: NA
d_gene: NA
CDR3nt: TGTGCCACCAGCAGAGGTGGGCCCCTCTTTGGAGGCACAGATACGCAGTATTTT
CDR3aa: CATSRGGPLFGGTDTQYF

j_gene: TRBJ1-2
v_gene: TRBV7-2
abundance: NA
d_gene: TRBD1
CDR3nt: TGTGCCAGCAGCTACTTGACAGGGGGAGACTATGGCTACACCTTC
CDR3aa: CASSYLTGGDYGYTF

j_gene: TRBJ2-5
v_gene: TRBV4-1
abundance: NA
d_gene: NA
CDR3nt: TGCGCCAGCAGCCCTCGGGACTTTATACAAGAGACCCAGTACTTC
CDR3aa: CASSPRDFIQETQYF

j_gene: TRBJ2-5
v_gene: TRBV20-1
abundance: NA
d_gene: NA
CDR3nt: TGCAGTGCTGCCCCTAGCGAGACCCAGTACTTC
CDR3aa: CSAAPSETQYF

j_gene: TRBJ2-1
v_gene: TRBV7-9
abundance: NA
d_gene: NA
CDR3nt: TGTGCCAGCAGCTTACTGGGCCATGAGCAGTTCTTC
CDR3aa: CASSLLGHEQFF

j_gene: TRBJ1-3
v_gene: TRBV11-2
abundance: NA
d_gene: NA
CDR3nt: TGTGCCAGCAGCTTCACGGGCCCCGACTCTGGAAACACCATATATTTT
CDR3aa: CASSFTGPDSGNTIYF

j_gene: TRBJ2-6
v_gene: TRBV28
abundance: NA
d_gene: NA
CDR3nt: TGTGCCAGCAGGGGGTCAGGCTGGGCCAACGTCCTGACTTTC
CDR3aa: CASRGSGWANVLTF

j_gene: TRBJ2-4
v_gene: TRBV27
abundance: NA
d_gene: NA
CDR3nt: TGTGCCAGCAGTTTCTATTTCGGCGGAAAAAACATTCAGTACTTC
CDR3aa: CASSFYFGGKNIQYF

j_gene: TRBJ2-6
v_gene: TRBV19
abundance: NA
d_gene: NA
CDR3nt: TGTGCCAGTAGTATATCAGGGGCTGGGGCCAACGTCCTGACTTTC
CDR3aa: CASSISGAGANVLTF

j_gene: TRBJ2-1
v_gene: TRBV7-2
abundance: NA
d_gene: TRBD2
CDR3nt: TGTGCCAGCAGCTTAGACACTAGCGGGGGAAACAAGCAGTTCTTC
CDR3aa: CASSLDTSGGNKQFF

j_gene: TRBJ1-2
v_gene: TRBV3-1/TRBV3-2
abundance: NA
d_gene: NA
CDR3nt: TGTGCCAGCAGCTGCCTCGGGGGTTATGGCTACACCTTC
CDR3aa: CASSCLGGYGYTF

j_gene: TRBJ2-7
v_gene: TRBV2
abundance: NA
d_gene: NA
CDR3nt: TGTGCCAGCCATTACAGTTATCTGGGCGAGCAGTACTTC
CDR3aa: CASHYSYLGEQYF

j_gene: TRBJ1-4
v_gene: TRBV28
abundance: NA
d_gene: NA
CDR3nt: TGTGCCAGCAGGAAGACAGCCCCCAATGAAAAACTGTTTTTT
CDR3aa: CASRKTAPNEKLFF

j_gene: TRBJ1-3
v_gene: TRBV5-4
abundance: NA
d_gene: TRBD1
CDR3nt: TGTGCCAGCAGCATCGGGACAGCCGGAAACACCATATATTTT
CDR3aa: CASSIGTAGNTIYF

j_gene: TRBJ1-6
v_gene: TRBV18
abundance: NA
d_gene: NA
CDR3nt: TGTGCCAGCTCACCAGCGGCAAATTCACCCCTCCACTTT
CDR3aa: CASSPAANSPLHF

j_gene: TRBJ2-2
v_gene: TRBV24-1
abundance: NA
d_gene: TRBD1
CDR3nt: TGTGCCACCCAGACAGGGGGGGCCGGGGAGCTGTTTTTT
CDR3aa: CATQTGGAGELFF

j_gene: TRBJ2-2
v_gene: TRBV10-3
abundance: NA
d_gene: TRBD1
CDR3nt: TGTGCCATCAGTGAGAGCTTGGGTGTACAGGGGGGCACCGGGGAGCTGTTTTTT
CDR3aa: CAISESLGVQGGTGELFF

j_gene: TRBJ1-5
v_gene: TRBV5-6
abundance: NA
d_gene: NA
CDR3nt: TGTGCCAGCAGCTTGGGAGGGGCCAGCAATCAGCCCCAGCATTTT
CDR3aa: CASSLGGASNQPQHF

j_gene: TRBJ2-5
v_gene: TRBV11-2
abundance: NA
d_gene: TRBD2
CDR3nt: TGTGCCAGCAGCTTAGGGACTAGCGGGGGAGTAGAGACCCAGTACTTC
CDR3aa: CASSLGTSGGVETQYF

j_gene: TRBJ2-2
v_gene: TRBV4-1
abundance: NA
d_gene: NA
CDR3nt: TGCGCCAGCAGCCAAGATGAAGGGACCGGGGAGCTGTTTTTT
CDR3aa: CASSQDEGTGELFF

j_gene: TRBJ1-2
v_gene: TRBV12-3/TRBV12-4
abundance: NA
d_gene: NA
CDR3nt: TGTGCCAGCATCCCGCCCGGAAACTATGGCTACACCTTC
CDR3aa: CASIPPGNYGYTF

j_gene: TRBJ2-7
v_gene: TRBV28
abundance: NA
d_gene: TRBD1
CDR3nt: TGTGCCAGCAGGTCCGGGACAGGGAACGAGCAGTACTTC
CDR3aa: CASRSGTGNEQYF

j_gene: TRBJ1-2
v_gene: TRBV4-2
abundance: NA
d_gene: TRBD1
CDR3nt: TGTGCCAGCAGCCAAGGTGACAGGGGCACAAACTATGGCTACACCTTC
CDR3aa: CASSQGDRGTNYGYTF

j_gene: TRBJ1-2
v_gene: TRBV20-1
abundance: NA
d_gene: NA
CDR3nt: TGCAGTGCTAAGGAGGGCCCGGGCTACACCTTC
CDR3aa: CSAKEGPGYTF

j_gene: TRBJ1-6
v_gene: TRBV19
abundance: few
d_gene: NA
CDR3nt: TGTGCCAGTACCCCCACCAAGGGTAGGTATAATTCACCCCTCCACTTT
CDR3aa: CASTPTKGRYNSPLHF

j_gene: TRBJ2-5
v_gene: TRBV29-1
abundance: NA
d_gene: NA
CDR3nt: TGCAGCGTTGATCATGGCAGAGAGACCCAGTACTTC
CDR3aa: CSVDHGRETQYF